Listed below are T cell receptor beta chains from one sample, sequenced in a study of CD8+CD57+ T cells in acquired aplastic anemia. TCRdb ran MiXCR on the reads and lists one entry per CDR3 protein. Counted here are approximately 170,000 distinct CDR3 sequences, around 43% occurring once; the ten biggest clones make up 3.2%. The specimen sequenced was sorted CD4+, CD8+, or CD8+CD57+ T cells (not recorded which) from PBMCs. These receptors all stem from a human donor with aplastic anemia. CDR3s include the opening cysteine and the closing phenylalanine or tryptophan. The order of the fields is clone size, D gene, V gene, J gene, CDR3 protein. D genes are given only for firm matches. Part of the rows lack a size; the others show once, few, many or a class for expanded clones.

>many|-|TRBV6-5|TRBJ2-7
CASSYSGSLYYEQYF
>many|-|TRBV4-3|TRBJ1-4
CASSHGASNEKLFF
>-|-|TRBV18|TRBJ2-2
CASSPARGGNTGELFF
>-|-|TRBV7-7|TRBJ2-7
CASSRDPGAYEQYF
>-|TRBD1|TRBV29-1|TRBJ2-5
CSKQGAGETQYF
>-|TRBD1|TRBV10-3|TRBJ1-1
CAIRPQGANTEAFF
>many|-|TRBV6-1|TRBJ1-6
CASSRTRDGYNSPLHF
>few|-|TRBV29-1|TRBJ1-2
CSVEDPGNSRFYGYTF
>-|-|TRBV20-1|TRBJ2-1
CSASRLGGVLEQFF
>many|-|TRBV6-1|TRBJ1-4
CASSQPGTGEKLFF
>-|TRBD1|TRBV25-1|TRBJ2-5
CASNYPGTGKETQYF
>many|TRBD1|TRBV19|TRBJ1-2
CASSPGGLQMGYTF
>once|-|TRBV2|TRBJ2-5
CASDQGLEQPQYF
>many|TRBD1|TRBV30|TRBJ1-1
CASRQGTNTEAFF
>-|TRBD1|TRBV5-1|TRBJ2-7
CASSAGGDPRYEQYF
>-|-|TRBV5-5|TRBJ2-7
CASSLDGSSGGEQYF
>many|-|TRBV5-1|TRBJ2-1
CASSGDGYNEQFF
>many|TRBD1|TRBV5-5|TRBJ1-5
CASSLGYRGSNQPQHF
>-|TRBD1|TRBV20-1|TRBJ2-7
CSASRGTGNHEQYF
>-|TRBD1|TRBV20-1|TRBJ2-7
CSATDRGHEQYF
>-|-|TRBV29-1|TRBJ1-2
CSVVRQDYGYTF
>-|TRBD1|TRBV19|TRBJ2-7
CASSAYRGSEQYF
>-|-|TRBV2|TRBJ1-2
CASSEGERYGYTF
>-|-|TRBV10-3|TRBJ1-1
CATGTTTSNTEAFF
>-|-|TRBV6-1|TRBJ2-7
CASSEAGRGLDEQYF
>medium-sized|-|TRBV29-1|TRBJ1-2
CSAWEGGGGGYTF
>-|TRBD1|TRBV15|TRBJ1-2
CATSRDGGQGDYGYTF
>-|-|TRBV2|TRBJ2-7
CASSPRDDEQYF
>many|-|TRBV20-1|TRBJ1-1
CSANVRGNTEAFF
>many|-|TRBV6-2/TRBV6-3|TRBJ1-5
CASRTGGQPQHF
>-|TRBD1|TRBV29-1|TRBJ2-5
CSVEVTGGGETQYF
>-|-|TRBV14|TRBJ1-6
CASSRDVSPLHF
>-|-|TRBV25-1|TRBJ1-2
CASSGQSQGNTF
>-|-|TRBV14|TRBJ1-1
CASRLAGGSEAFF
>few|TRBD1|TRBV29-1|TRBJ1-2
CSVERQGASYGYTF
>-|-|TRBV7-2|TRBJ2-1
CASGGSSYNEQFF
>-|-|TRBV29-1|TRBJ1-1
CSAGRTNTEALF
>-|-|TRBV24-1|TRBJ1-2
CATRATGYYGYTF
>-|-|TRBV29-1|TRBJ2-1
CSVGQGGGMNEQFF
>-|-|TRBV19|TRBJ1-2
CASTGGNYGYTF
>many|-|TRBV14|TRBJ1-2
CASSQDRLGGYGYTF
>-|-|TRBV19|TRBJ2-1
CASSPGTGAREQFF
>-|TRBD1|TRBV10-3|TRBJ1-1
CAISPDRVGVEAFF
>-|-|TRBV29-1|TRBJ2-2
CSVGGAAGELFF
>once|-|TRBV2|TRBJ1-1
CASSPGHWNTEAFF
>-|TRBD1|TRBV2|TRBJ1-4
CASSQQGGSNEKLFF
>once|-|TRBV7-9|TRBJ2-7
CASSLVQGGQYF
>-|TRBD1|TRBV9|TRBJ2-7
CASSVDQGAFEQYF
>-|-|TRBV24-1|TRBJ2-3
CATSSYTFTDTQYF
>-|-|TRBV24-1|TRBJ1-2
CATSEGKDYGYTF
>-|-|TRBV10-3|TRBJ1-6
CAISADTAAPLHF
>-|TRBD2|TRBV19|TRBJ2-1
CASSSGPSGGNEQFF
>-|-|TRBV2|TRBJ2-5
CASSEARTAGETQYF
>-|-|TRBV6-1|TRBJ1-4
CASSSTGGANEKLFF
>-|TRBD1|TRBV4-2|TRBJ2-7
CASSQDGTGGEQYF